This is a list of T cell receptor beta chains from one sample in a study of T-cell reconstitution after alpha-beta-depleted transplantation in children. MiXCR, run by TCRdb on the PCR reads, gives a single entry per CDR3 protein. In the table there are 200,000 to 300,000 distinct CDR3 sequences, about 24% of which are singletons. This specimen consisted of PBMCs, mostly from graft donor cells, obtained 360 days after TCRalphabeta/CD19-depleted stem cell transplant. All receptors come from a female patient aged 2-10 years who had a stem cell transplant for congenital amegakaryocytic thrombocytopenia, so the T cells may come from the graft donor. CDR3s include the opening cysteine and the closing phenylalanine or tryptophan. A D gene is named only where the DNA matches it firmly. Not all rows give a size; the values are once, few, many and, for expanded clones, a class.

v_call d_call clone_size cdr3_aa
TRBV5-1 TRBD2 NA CASSLGTSGSRDGANVLTF
TRBV7-6 TRBD1 few CASSWDRGYNEQFF
TRBV4-2 TRBD1 few CASSQDSQDRASNQPQHF
TRBV7-9 TRBD1 NA CASSLGTGSDTEAFF
TRBV20-1 NA NA CSATRDYEQYF
TRBV29-1 NA NA CSVIVGGTGELFF
TRBV3-1 TRBD1 few CASSLNRGANTEAFF
TRBV7-2 NA NA CASSEEPRVETQYF
TRBV28 NA NA CASSFGLGGETQYF
TRBV7-2 TRBD1 NA CASSNLGQVWLDTQYF
TRBV5-1 TRBD1 few CASSRDRAAEAFF
TRBV12-3/TRBV12-4 NA NA CARSFGRNSNQPQHF
TRBV3-1 TRBD1 NA CASSQTGDPQPQHF
TRBV29-1 NA many CSVGGTDTQYF
TRBV29-1 TRBD1 NA CSVLTGYRYAFF
TRBV21-1 NA NA CASSKAPSLALREVYNEQFF
TRBV20-1 TRBD2 few CSAESGRAWAETQYF
TRBV10-3 NA few CAISAGSGKGLEKLFF
TRBV20-1 TRBD1 few CSANPRTGRRNSPLHF
TRBV5-1 TRBD1 few CASSLVASGGTGEQYF
TRBV5-6 NA many CASSYAGELFF
TRBV29-1 NA many CSVESGTDTQYF
TRBV6-1 TRBD1 once CASRNRGRVNTGELFF
TRBV30 TRBD1 NA CAWSKGAVTEAFF
TRBV11-2 TRBD1 NA CASTLTGAFPDTQYF
TRBV28 NA NA CASSFRGRSYEQYF
TRBV7-6 NA NA CASSPRAGSLNTGELFF
TRBV2 NA few CASSPGPGYGYTF
TRBV3-1 NA many CASSPGTENTGELFF
TRBV18 NA few CASSPKGQETQYF
TRBV5-3 TRBD2 NA CARNGLAKNNEQFF
TRBV18 NA few CASSPPHAKGSGNTIYF
TRBV5-1 NA NA CASSLAGLYEQYF
TRBV20-1 NA many CSAVLPQGLGSYEQYF
TRBV3-1 NA NA CASSQDWGPYEQFF
TRBV4-2 TRBD1 NA CASSQKRQGAYGYTF
TRBV4-1 TRBD1 many CASSQALRGTAKKRRGYTF
TRBV7-6 NA few CASSPIQGPVHF
TRBV6-2/TRBV6-3 NA few CASSYLWARDYGYTF
TRBV20-1 TRBD1 few CSARDNPHRGRYEQYF
TRBV6-1 NA NA CASSPIRATDTQYF
TRBV15 TRBD1 NA CATSRALGQGQTEYF
TRBV10-3 NA NA CAISESSRGVGETQYF
TRBV20-1 NA NA CSARQASGNTIYF
TRBV4-1 NA few CASSQDGQIYNEQFF
TRBV6-5 NA NA CASSAYNSPLHF
TRBV28 TRBD2 NA CASSLTGTTLEQYF
TRBV20-1 NA many CSARAGANTIYF
TRBV7-9 TRBD1 NA CASPLDQGVSGSNVLTF